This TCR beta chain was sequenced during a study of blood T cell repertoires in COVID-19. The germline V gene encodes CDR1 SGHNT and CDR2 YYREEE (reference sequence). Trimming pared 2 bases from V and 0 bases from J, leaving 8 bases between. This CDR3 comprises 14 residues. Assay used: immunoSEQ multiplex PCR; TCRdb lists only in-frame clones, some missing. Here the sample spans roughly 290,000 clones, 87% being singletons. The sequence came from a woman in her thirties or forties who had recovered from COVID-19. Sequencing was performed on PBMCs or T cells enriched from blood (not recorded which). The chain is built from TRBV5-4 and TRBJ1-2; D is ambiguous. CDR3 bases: TGTGCCAGCAGCTTTGGCATCCCTAACTATGGCTACACCTTC. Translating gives CASSFGIPNYGYTF.